The next 21 T cell receptor beta chains were all read from a single sample in a study of T cells in Graves' hyperthyroidism and ophthalmopathy. What was amplified from RNA transcripts were TCR beta CDR3 regions. The TCR CDR3 first-round RT-PCR relied on the HTBI primer set. A single record per CDR3 protein comes from TCRdb applying MiXCR to the multiplex PCR reads. Of approximately 520,000 distinct CDR3 sequences in the sample, approximately 25% were seen once. The sample comprised blood. These receptors were collected from a woman aged 25 to 39 with Graves' ophthalmopathy.

This clonotype was picked up one time. CDR3 region: CASSETEWTEAFF. CDR3 DNA: TGTGCCAGCAGTGAAACAGAATGGACTGAAGCTTTCTTT. The genes are TRBV6-1 and TRBJ1-1; D uncertain. Germline CDR1 reads MNHNS; CDR2 reads SASEGT. Trimming left V 2 bases short and J 5 bases short, with 9 bases between. The CDR3 has 13 residues.

This clonotype was counted a few times. Written as DNA, the CDR3 is TGTGCCAGCAGTTTAACAGATTCACCCCTCCACTTT. Translated, it gives CASSLTDSPLHF. The rearrangement links TRBV12-3 or TRBV12-4 to TRBJ1-6; no clear D gene. V was shortened by 2 bases and J by 8 bases, with 4 bases between the two germline ends. The CDR3 has 12 amino acids.

This clonotype has ten or more counts. This sequence joins TRBV11-3 and TRBJ2-5, with 7 bases matching TRBD1. V lost 5 bases to trimming and J lost 5 bases; unmatched junction nucleotides: 2. Germline values: CDR1 SGHNT, CDR2 YENEEA. The CDR3 covers 12 residues. The chain's CDR3 is CASSGTEETQYF. CDR3 DNA: TGTGCCAGCAGCGGGACAGAGGAGACCCAGTACTTC. The full variable domain, its missing parts supplied by reference TRBV11-3 and TRBJ2-5, is EAGVVQSPRYKIIEKKQPVAFWCNPISGHNTLYWYLQNLGQGPELLIRYENEEAVDDSQLPKDRFSAERLKGVDSTLKIQPAELGDSAVYLCASSGTEETQYFGPGTRLLVL.

This clonotype was seen many times. The chain uses TRBV25-1 and TRBJ1-2; TRBD1 aligns across 7 bases. This CDR3 spans 14 amino acids. The germline CDR1 and CDR2 sequences are MGHDK and SYGVNS. V was clipped by 8 bases and J by 3 bases; unmatched bases: 9. CDR3 residues: CASGSYDRDYGYTF. CDR3 DNA: TGTGCCAGCGGGTCCTACGACAGGGACTATGGCTACACCTTC.

This clonotype was seen once. The V gene is TRBV28, the J gene TRBJ2-5; 12 bases fit TRBD2. The germline CDR1 and CDR2 sequences are MDHEN and SYDVKM. V lost 6 bases, J lost 2 bases, and 7 bases stayed unmatched. The CDR3 runs 16 residues. The CDR3, as DNA: TGTGCCAGCAGCTCTCAGACTAGCGGGAGTCAAGAGACCCAGTACTTC. This encodes CASSSQTSGSQETQYF.

This clonotype has more than one count but fewer than ten. The chain has TRBV6-2 or TRBV6-3 and TRBJ2-1, with 11 bases aligning to TRBD2. With 6 bases clipped from V and 9 bases from J, the junction kept 7 bases outside the gene matches. The germline V gene encodes CDR1 MNHEY and CDR2 SVGEGT. CDR3 length equals 14 residues. CDR3 residues: CASRRSSGGSEQFF. The CDR3 DNA reads as TGTGCCAGCAGAAGATCTAGCGGGGGGTCTGAGCAGTTCTTC.

The sample holds one count of this clonotype. At one end the junction does not follow the germline gene, possibly because of a read error. The V call is TRBV6-1, the J call TRBJ1-2, with 9 bases lining up with TRBD1. CDR1 MNHNS and CDR2 SASEGT come from the germline V gene. The CDR3 sequence is 14 residues long. The CDR3 protein is CASRKDRGYYGYTF. Written as DNA, the CDR3 is TGTGCCAGCAGAAAGGACAGGGGTTACTATGGTTACACCTTC.

V usage is TRBV11-1 and J usage is TRBJ2-7; the D gene is possibly TRBD2 (5 bases). CDR1 SGHAT and CDR2 FQDESV come from the germline V gene (reference sequence). Trimming shortened V by 5 bases and J by 0 bases, and 14 bases separated the two germline ends. The CDR3 loop spans 15 amino acids. The CDR3 nucleotides read TGTGCCAGCAGCCCTCGGGAACCTAGCTCCTACGAGCAGTACTTC. Translation: CASSPREPSSYEQYF.

This clonotype has just a few counts. The rearrangement links TRBV11-2 to TRBJ2-7; 9 positions agree with TRBD1. The CDR3 is 16 amino acids. V lost 8 bases to trimming and J lost 2 bases; unmatched junction nucleotides: 13. In germline, CDR1 is SGHAT, CDR2 FQNNGV. DNA of the CDR3: TGTGCCAGCCGCGCGCGTGACAGGGGGAACCCCTACGAGCAGTACTTC. Encoded protein: CASRARDRGNPYEQYF.

There are a few counts of this clonotype. The gene calls are TRBV9 and TRBJ2-7; 8 nucleotides line up with TRBD2. V trimming: 6 bases; J trimming: 0 bases; junction bases outside the gene matches: 8. Looked up from germline, CDR1 is SGDLS and CDR2 is YYNGEE. The CDR3 is 15 amino acids. The CDR3 spells CASTSLAGGSYEQYF. In DNA, the CDR3 is TGTGCCAGCACGTCCCTGGCGGGGGGCTCCTACGAGCAGTACTTC.

The chain joins TRBV28 to TRBJ1-2; tentative D call: TRBD1 (5 bases). V lost 5 bases, J lost 2 bases, and 12 bases lay in between. The germline CDR1 and CDR2 sequences are MDHEN and SYDVKM. The CDR3 contains 14 residues. CDR3 amino acids: CASSLGLGNYGYTF. CDR3 coding DNA: TGTGCCAGCAGTCTGGGACTCGGGAACTATGGCTACACCTTC.

The table lists this clonotype with many counts. The chain has TRBV3-1 and TRBJ1-5, with a tentative D call TRBD1 (5 bases). Per germline, CDR1 LGHDT and CDR2 YNNKEL (reference sequence). With 0 bases removed from V and 4 bases from J, the gap between germline ends came to 13 bases. CDR3 length: 16 residues. CDR3 sequence: CASSQDPTAGNQPQHF. The CDR3 DNA follows: TGTGCCAGCAGCCAAGATCCGACAGCTGGTAATCAGCCCCAGCATTTT.

This clonotype was recorded many times. This sequence joins TRBV20-1 and TRBJ2-7; TRBD1 agrees at 10 bases. CDR1 DFQATT and CDR2 SNEGSKA come from the germline V gene (reference sequence). This CDR3 has 14 residues. V dropped 7 bases and J dropped 5; count of bases not matched to a gene: 11. The CDR3 DNA reads TGCAGTGTCCTCCTTGGGACAGGGGCCCACGAGCAGTACTTC. It codes for CSVLLGTGAHEQYF.

This clonotype was detected many times. This chain connects TRBV20-1 to TRBJ2-7; TRBD1 aligns across 7 bases. After removal of 6 bases from V and 1 base from J, the junction contained 3 bases not matched to a gene. The CDR3 contains 12 residues. Germline loops: CDR1 DFQATT, CDR2 SNEGSKA (reference sequence). CDR3 sequence: CSAWTGSYEQYF. In DNA form, the CDR3 reads TGCAGTGCCTGGACAGGTTCCTACGAGCAGTACTTC.

The V call is TRBV6-1, the J call TRBJ1-2; D might be TRBD1 (5 bases). CDR3 length: 13 amino acids. CDR1 and CDR2 (germline): MNHNS, SASEGT. The V end lost 6 bases, the J end lost 3 bases, and 11 bases lay between the germline ends. CDR3 nucleotide sequence: TGTGCCAGCAGCACTACAGGTCACTATGGCTACACCTTC. Translating gives CASSTTGHYGYTF.

This clonotype was detected a few times. This chain's CDR3 is CASSFHSSINTEAFF. DNA of the CDR3: TGTGCCAGCAGCTTCCATTCCTCAATCAACACTGAAGCTTTCTTT. The chain employs TRBV11-2 and TRBJ1-1; D gene unclear. V dropped 3 bases and J dropped 2 bases, with 13 bases sitting between them. Germline V CDR1 and CDR2: SGHAT, FQNNGV. The CDR3 has 15 residues.

This clonotype was recorded at least ten times. This chain links TRBV20-1 with TRBJ1-2; a possible D gene is TRBD1 (6 bases). V lost 6 bases and J lost 5, with 22 bases in between. The CDR3 extends over 15 amino acids. Germline assignment: CDR1 DFQATT and CDR2 SNEGSKA (reference sequence). CDR3 region: CSAQKPGAPSYGYTF. CDR3 nucleotide sequence: TGCAGTGCCCAAAAACCAGGGGCTCCCTCGTATGGCTACACCTTC.

Worth noting for this clonotype: A much larger clone sits a single nucleotide away, making a read error possible. This sequence joins TRBV11-1 and TRBJ1-3; D remains ambiguous. This CDR3 is built from 16 residues. Trimming stripped 7 bases from V and 0 bases from J, with 16 bases between. Germline values: CDR1 SGHAT, CDR2 FQDESV (reference sequence). The CDR3 sequence: CASIPTPMGSGNTIYF. CDR3 in DNA: TGTGCCAGCATCCCGACCCCGATGGGCTCTGGAAACACCATATATTTT.

In its sample, this clonotype was seen a few times. The genes are TRBV4-3 and TRBJ2-5; 16 bases match TRBD2. Germline V gives CDR1 LGHNA, CDR2 YSLEER. CDR3 length: 17 amino acids. V gave up 3 bases and J gave up 5 bases; unmatched junction bases: 6. The chain's CDR3 is CASSQGLAGGPGETQYF. In nucleotides, the CDR3 is TGCGCCAGCAGCCAGGGACTAGCGGGGGGGCCGGGGGAGACCCAGTACTTC.

Many counts were recorded for this clonotype. The rearrangement links TRBV6-1 to TRBJ2-3; TRBD1 or TRBD2 may be the D gene (5 bases each). Per germline, CDR1 MNHNS and CDR2 SASEGT. The CDR3 length is 15 residues. V was trimmed by 6 bases and J by 6 bases, leaving 19 bases between them. CDR3 region: CASRHPGRTLDTQYF. The CDR3 nucleotides read TGTGCCAGCAGGCACCCGGGACGGACTCTGGATACGCAGTATTTT.

This clonotype has just a few counts. The chain has TRBV3-1 and TRBJ1-1, with TRBD1 matching over 7 bases. This CDR3 spans 16 amino acids. Losses at the gene ends were 1 base for V and 5 bases for J; bases not matched to a gene: 10. Germline CDR1 LGHDT, CDR2 YNNKEL (reference sequence). In DNA form, the CDR3 reads TGTGCCAGCAGCCAAGGTTTTAGACAGGGCGGAACTGAAGCTTTCTTT. Its translation: CASSQGFRQGGTEAFF.